This T cell receptor (beta chain) originates from a study of control samples from healthy donors and cancer patients. Trimming left V 5 bases short and J 8 bases short, with 15 bases between. Germline loops: CDR1 SEHNR, CDR2 FQNEAQ (reference sequence). This CDR3 contains 14 residues. Measured with immunoSEQ multiplex PCR; TCRdb has only the in-frame clones, and not every one. This table holds around 70,000 clones, roughly 86% found once. The chain is built from TRBV7-9 and TRBJ1-4; D not resolved. Sequenced sample: PBMCs. This clonotype was obtained from a woman aged 45-65 years with head and neck cancer. CDR3 bases: TGTGCCAGCAGCCCGGACGTGGCAAGGGAAAAACTGTTTTTT. It specifies CASSPDVAREKLFF.